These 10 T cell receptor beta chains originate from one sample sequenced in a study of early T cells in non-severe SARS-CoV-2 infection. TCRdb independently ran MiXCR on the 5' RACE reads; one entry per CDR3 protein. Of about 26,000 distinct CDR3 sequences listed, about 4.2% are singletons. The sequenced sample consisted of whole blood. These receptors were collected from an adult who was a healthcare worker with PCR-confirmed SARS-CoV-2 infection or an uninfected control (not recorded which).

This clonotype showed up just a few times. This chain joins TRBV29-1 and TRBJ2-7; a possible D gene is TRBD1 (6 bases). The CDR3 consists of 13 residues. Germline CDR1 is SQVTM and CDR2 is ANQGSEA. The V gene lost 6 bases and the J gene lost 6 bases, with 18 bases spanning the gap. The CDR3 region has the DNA TGCAGCGTAGGACGAGTGACAGGTGCCGAGCAGTACTTC. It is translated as CSVGRVTGAEQYF.

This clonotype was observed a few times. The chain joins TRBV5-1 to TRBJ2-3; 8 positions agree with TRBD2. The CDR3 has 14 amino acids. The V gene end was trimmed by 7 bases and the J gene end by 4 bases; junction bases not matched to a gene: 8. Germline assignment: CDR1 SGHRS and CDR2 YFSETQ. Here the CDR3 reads CASSPGGAADTQYF. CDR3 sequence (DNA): TGCGCCAGCTCGCCGGGGGGGGCGGCAGATACGCAGTATTTT.

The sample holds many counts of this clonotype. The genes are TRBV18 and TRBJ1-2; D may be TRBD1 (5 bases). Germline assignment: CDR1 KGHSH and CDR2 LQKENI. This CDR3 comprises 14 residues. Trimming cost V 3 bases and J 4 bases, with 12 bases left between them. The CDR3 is CASSPEGAGYGYTF. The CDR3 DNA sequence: TGTGCCAGCTCACCGGAAGGGGCCGGCTATGGCTACACCTTC. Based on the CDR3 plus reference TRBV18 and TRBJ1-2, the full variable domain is NAGVMQNPRHLVRRRGQEARLRCSPMKGHSHVYWYRQLPEEGLKFMVYLQKENIIDESGMPKERFSAEFPKEGPSILRIQQVVRGDSAAYFCASSPEGAGYGYTFGSGTRLTVV.

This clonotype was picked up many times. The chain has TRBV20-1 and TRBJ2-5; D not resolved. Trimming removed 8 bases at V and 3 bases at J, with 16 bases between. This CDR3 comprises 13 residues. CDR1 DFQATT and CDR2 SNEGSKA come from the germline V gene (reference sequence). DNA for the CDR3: TGCAGTTCCATGGGTGGTCCGAAAGAGACCCAGTACTTC. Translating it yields CSSMGGPKETQYF.

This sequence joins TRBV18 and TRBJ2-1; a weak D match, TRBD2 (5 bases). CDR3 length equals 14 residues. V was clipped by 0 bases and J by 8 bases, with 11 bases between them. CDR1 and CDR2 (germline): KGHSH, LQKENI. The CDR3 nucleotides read TGTGCCAGCTCACCACCCACCCCCGGGGATGAGCAGTTCTTC. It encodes CASSPPTPGDEQFF.

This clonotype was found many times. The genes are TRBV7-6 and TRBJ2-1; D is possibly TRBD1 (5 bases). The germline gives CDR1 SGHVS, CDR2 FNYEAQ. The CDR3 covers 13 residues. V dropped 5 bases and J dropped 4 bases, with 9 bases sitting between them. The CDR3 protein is CASSPTGYNEQFF. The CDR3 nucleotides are TGTGCCAGCAGCCCAACAGGTTACAATGAGCAGTTCTTC.

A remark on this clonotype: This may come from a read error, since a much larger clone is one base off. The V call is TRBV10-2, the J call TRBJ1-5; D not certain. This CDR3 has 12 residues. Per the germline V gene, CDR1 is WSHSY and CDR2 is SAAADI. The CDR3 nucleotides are TGCGCCTGCAGTGAGACTCGGCAGCCCCAGCATTTT. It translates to CACSETRQPQHF.

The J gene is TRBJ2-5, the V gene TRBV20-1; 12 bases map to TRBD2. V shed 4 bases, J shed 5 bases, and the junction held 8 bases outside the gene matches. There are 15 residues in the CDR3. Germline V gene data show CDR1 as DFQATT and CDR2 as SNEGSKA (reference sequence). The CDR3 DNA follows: TGCAGTGCTAAACGACTAGCGGGAGAATTTGAGACCCAGTACTTC. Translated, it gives CSAKRLAGEFETQYF.

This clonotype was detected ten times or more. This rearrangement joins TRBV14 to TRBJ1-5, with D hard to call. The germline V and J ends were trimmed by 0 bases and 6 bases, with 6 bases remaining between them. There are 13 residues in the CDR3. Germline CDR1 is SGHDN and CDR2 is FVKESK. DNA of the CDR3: TGTGCCAGCAGCCAAGAGTTTGGTCAGCCCCAGCATTTT. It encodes CASSQEFGQPQHF.

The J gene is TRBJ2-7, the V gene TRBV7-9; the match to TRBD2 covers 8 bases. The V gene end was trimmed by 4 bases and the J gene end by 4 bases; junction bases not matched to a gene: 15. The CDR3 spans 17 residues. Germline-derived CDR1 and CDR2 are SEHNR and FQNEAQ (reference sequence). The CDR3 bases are TGTGCCAGCAGCTCCAGAACGCTGGCGGGAGGAGGGTACGAGCAGTACTTC. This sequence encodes CASSSRTLAGGGYEQYF.